A single T cell receptor (beta chain) is shown here with its context. Its antigen is unidentified. This entry comes from a study of CXCR3-negative and CXCR3-positive naive CD8 T cells. TRB cDNA was prepared as libraries by UMI-labeled 5' RACE. TCRdb re-called the 5' RACE reads, yielding one record per CDR3 amino acid sequence without DNA. The table lists 130,000 to 150,000 distinct CDR3 sequences. CDR3 length equals 14 residues. Germline loops: CDR1 MDHEN, CDR2 SYDVKM. Study-wide points: A higher hydrophobicity marked the TRB CDR3s of CXCR3-positive naive cells versus CXCR3-negative naive cells.

The receptor was derived from a human donor in good health. Some clones in this sample may be carry-over from other donors' samples. The V and J genes are TRBV28 and TRBJ2-5. Sample: naive CXCR3+ CD8+ T cells from blood. Subset here: CD45RO-CCR7+CD27+CD95- naive CD8+ T cells expressing CXCR3 (TNR3+). CDR3: CASSLWAGQETQYF.